The clone carrying this T cell receptor beta chain was recorded many times. Trimming removed 0 bases at V and 4 bases at J, with 6 bases between. Germline CDR1 LNHNV, CDR2 YYDKDF (reference sequence). The CDR3 contains 14 residues. TCRdb redid the calling of the 5' RACE reads with MiXCR, one entry per CDR3 protein. The sample has about 26,000 distinct CDR3 sequences, 4% to 6% seen once. This entry belongs to a study of early T cells in non-severe SARS-CoV-2 infection. Study-level information: Chains were unpaired, as sequencing was done on bulk RNA from unsorted whole blood.

The source of this sequence is an adult who was a healthcare worker with PCR-confirmed SARS-CoV-2 infection or an uninfected control (not recorded which). The chain joins TRBV15 to TRBJ2-2, with D unclear. What was sequenced was whole blood. CDR3 protein: CATSRDPTTGELFF. The CDR3 DNA reads TGTGCCACCAGCAGAGATCCAACCACCGGGGAGCTGTTTTTT.